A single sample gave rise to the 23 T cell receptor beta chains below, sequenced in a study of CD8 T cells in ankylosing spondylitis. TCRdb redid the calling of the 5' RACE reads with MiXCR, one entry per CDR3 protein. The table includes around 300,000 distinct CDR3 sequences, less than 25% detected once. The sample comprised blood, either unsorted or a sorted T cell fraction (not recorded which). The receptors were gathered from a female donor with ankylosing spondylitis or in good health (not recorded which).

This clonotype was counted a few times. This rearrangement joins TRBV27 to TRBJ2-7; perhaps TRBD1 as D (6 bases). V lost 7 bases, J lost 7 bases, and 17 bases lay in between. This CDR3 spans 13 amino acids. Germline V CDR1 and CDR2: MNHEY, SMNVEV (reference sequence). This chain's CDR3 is CASKVGGPGEQYF. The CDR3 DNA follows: TGTGCCAGCAAAGTTGGGGGCCCCGGAGAGCAGTACTTC.

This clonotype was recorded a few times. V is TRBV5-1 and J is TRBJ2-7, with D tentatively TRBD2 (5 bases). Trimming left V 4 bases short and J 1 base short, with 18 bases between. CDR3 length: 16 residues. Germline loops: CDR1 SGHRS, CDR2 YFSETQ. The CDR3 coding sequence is TGCGCCAGCAGCCGCCCCCTTGCTAAGCGGTCCTACGAGCAGTACTTC. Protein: CASSRPLAKRSYEQYF.

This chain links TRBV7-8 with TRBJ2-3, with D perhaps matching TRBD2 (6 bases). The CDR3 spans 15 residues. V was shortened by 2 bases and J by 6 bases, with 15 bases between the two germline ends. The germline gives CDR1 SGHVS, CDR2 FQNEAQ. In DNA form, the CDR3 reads TGTGCCAGCAGCTTATATGAAGGAGGGGACGATACGCAGTATTTT. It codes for CASSLYEGGDDTQYF.

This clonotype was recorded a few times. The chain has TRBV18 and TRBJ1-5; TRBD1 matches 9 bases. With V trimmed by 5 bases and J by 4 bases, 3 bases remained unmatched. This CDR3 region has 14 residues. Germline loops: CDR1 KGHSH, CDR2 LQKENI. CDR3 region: CASSTGQGNQPQHF. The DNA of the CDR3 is TGTGCCAGCTCAACGGGACAGGGTAATCAGCCCCAGCATTTT.

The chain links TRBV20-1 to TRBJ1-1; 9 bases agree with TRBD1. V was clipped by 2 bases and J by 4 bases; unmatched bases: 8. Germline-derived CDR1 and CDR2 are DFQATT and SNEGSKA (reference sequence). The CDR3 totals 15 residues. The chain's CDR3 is CSARPQGQGSTEAFF. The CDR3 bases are TGCAGTGCTAGACCGCAGGGACAGGGAAGCACTGAAGCTTTCTTT.

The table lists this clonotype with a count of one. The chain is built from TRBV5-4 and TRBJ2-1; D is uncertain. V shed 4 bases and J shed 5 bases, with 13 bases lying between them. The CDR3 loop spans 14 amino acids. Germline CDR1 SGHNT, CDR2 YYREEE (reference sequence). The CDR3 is CASSLAGEHNEQFF. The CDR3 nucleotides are TGTGCCAGCAGCCTCGCCGGCGAGCACAATGAGCAGTTCTTC.

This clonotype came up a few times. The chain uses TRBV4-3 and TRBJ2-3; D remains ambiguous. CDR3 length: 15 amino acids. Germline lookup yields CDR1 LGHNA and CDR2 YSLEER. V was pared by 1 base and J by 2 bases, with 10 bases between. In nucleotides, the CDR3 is TGCGCCAGCAGCCAAGGCATTGGGATCACAGATACGCAGTATTTT. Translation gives CASSQGIGITDTQYF.

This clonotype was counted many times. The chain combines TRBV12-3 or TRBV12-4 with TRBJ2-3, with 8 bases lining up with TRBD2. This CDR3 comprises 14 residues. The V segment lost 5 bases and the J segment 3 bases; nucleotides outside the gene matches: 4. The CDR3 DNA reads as TGTGCCAGCAGTGCGAGCGGGAGAACAGATACGCAGTATTTT. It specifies CASSASGRTDTQYF.

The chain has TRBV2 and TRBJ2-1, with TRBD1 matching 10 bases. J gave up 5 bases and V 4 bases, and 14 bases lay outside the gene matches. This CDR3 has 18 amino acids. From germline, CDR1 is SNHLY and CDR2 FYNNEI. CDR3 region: CASSVKGLRQGANNEQFF. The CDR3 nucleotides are TGTGCCAGCAGTGTGAAGGGGCTCAGACAGGGGGCTAACAATGAGCAGTTCTTC.

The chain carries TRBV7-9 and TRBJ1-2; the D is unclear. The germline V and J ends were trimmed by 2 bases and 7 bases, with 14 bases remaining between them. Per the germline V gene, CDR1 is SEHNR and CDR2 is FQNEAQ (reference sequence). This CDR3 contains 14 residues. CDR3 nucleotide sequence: TGTGCCAGCAGCTTACCTGGTGGAGCGCGTGGCTACACCTTC. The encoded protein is CASSLPGGARGYTF.

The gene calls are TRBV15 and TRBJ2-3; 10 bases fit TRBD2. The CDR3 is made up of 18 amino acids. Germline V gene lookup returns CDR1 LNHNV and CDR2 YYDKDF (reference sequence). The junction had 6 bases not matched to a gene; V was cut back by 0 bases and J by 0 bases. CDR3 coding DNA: TGTGCCACCAGCAGAGATCTTCTAGCGGGGGACAGCACAGATACGCAGTATTTT. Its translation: CATSRDLLAGDSTDTQYF.

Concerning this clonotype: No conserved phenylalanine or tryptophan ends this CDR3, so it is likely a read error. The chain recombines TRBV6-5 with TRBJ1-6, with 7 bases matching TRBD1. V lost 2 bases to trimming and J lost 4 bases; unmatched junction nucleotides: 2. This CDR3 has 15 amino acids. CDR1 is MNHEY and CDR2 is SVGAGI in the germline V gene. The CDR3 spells CASSYRDSYNSPLHL. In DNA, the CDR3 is TGTGCCAGCAGTTACCGGGACAGTTATAATTCACCCCTCCACCTT.

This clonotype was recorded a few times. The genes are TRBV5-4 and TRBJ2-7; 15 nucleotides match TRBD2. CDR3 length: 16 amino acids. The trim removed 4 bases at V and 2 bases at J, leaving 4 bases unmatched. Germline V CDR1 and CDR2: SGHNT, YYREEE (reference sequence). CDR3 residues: CASSRGLAGGTYEQYF. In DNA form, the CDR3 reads TGTGCCAGCAGCAGGGGACTAGCGGGAGGAACCTACGAGCAGTACTTC. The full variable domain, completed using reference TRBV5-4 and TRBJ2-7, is ETGVTQSPTHLIKTRGQQVTLRCSSQSGHNTVSWYQQALGQGPQFIFQYYREEENGRGNFPPRFSGLQFPNYSSELNVNALELDDSALYLCASSRGLAGGTYEQYFGPGTRLTVT.

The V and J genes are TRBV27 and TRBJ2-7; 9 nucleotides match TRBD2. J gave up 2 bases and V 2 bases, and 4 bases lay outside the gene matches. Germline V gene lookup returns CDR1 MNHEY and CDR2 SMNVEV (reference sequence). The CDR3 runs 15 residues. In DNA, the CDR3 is TGTGCCAGCAGTTTAATCGGCGGGAGGGCCTACGAGCAGTACTTC. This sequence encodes CASSLIGGRAYEQYF.

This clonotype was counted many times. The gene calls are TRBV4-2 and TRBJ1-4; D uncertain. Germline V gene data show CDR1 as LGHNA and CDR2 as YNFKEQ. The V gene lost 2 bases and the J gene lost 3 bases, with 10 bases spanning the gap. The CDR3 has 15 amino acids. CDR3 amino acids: CASSQWSGPNEKLFF. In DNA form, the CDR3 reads TGTGCCAGCAGCCAATGGTCCGGGCCTAATGAAAAACTGTTTTTT.

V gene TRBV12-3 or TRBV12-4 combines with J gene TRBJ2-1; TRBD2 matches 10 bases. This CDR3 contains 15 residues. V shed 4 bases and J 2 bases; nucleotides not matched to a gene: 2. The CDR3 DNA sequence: TGTGCCAGCAGTTCCGGGACTAGCGCCTACAATGAGCAGTTCTTC. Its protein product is CASSSGTSAYNEQFF.

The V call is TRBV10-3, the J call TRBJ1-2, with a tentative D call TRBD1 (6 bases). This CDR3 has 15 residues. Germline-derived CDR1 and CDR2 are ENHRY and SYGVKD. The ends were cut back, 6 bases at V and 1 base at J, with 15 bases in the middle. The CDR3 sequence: CAIRSNTDSNYGYTF. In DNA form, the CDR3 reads TGTGCCATCAGATCCAACACGGACAGTAACTATGGCTACACCTTC.

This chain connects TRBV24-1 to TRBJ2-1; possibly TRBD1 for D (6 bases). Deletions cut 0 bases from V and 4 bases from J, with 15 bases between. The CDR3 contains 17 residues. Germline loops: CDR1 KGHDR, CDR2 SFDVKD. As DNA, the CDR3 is TGTGCCACCAGTGATTTGCCCTCTAGCAGGGGATACAATGAGCAGTTCTTC. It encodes CATSDLPSSRGYNEQFF.

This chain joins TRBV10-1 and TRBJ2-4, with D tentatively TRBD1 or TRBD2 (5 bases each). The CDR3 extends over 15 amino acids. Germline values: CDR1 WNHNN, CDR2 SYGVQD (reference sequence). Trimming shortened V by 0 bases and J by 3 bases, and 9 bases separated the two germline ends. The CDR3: CASSESTGLKNIQYF. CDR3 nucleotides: TGCGCCAGCAGTGAGTCAACGGGGCTCAAAAACATTCAGTACTTC.

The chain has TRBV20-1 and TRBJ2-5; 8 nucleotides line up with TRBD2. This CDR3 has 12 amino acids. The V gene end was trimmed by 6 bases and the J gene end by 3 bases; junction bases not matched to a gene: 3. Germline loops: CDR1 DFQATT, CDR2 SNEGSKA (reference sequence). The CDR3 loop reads CSAGLVEETQYF. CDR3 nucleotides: TGCAGTGCGGGACTAGTAGAAGAGACCCAGTACTTC.

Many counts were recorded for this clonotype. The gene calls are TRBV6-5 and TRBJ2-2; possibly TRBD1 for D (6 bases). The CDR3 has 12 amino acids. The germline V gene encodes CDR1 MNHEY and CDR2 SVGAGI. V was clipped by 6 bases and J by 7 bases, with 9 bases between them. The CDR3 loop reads CASRRGNGELFF. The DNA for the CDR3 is TGTGCCAGCAGGAGGGGGAACGGGGAGCTGTTTTTT.

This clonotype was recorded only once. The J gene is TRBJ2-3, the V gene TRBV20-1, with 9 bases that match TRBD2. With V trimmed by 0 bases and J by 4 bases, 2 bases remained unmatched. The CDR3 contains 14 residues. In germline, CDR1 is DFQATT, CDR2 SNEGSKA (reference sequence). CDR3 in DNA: TGCAGTGCTAGAGAGATAGCGGGGGCAGATACGCAGTATTTT. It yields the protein CSAREIAGADTQYF.

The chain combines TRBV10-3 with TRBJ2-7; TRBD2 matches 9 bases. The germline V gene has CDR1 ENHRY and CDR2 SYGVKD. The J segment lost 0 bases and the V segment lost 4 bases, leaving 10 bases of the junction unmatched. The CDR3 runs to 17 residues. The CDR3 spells CAISGPSGKYSSYEQYF. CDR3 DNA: TGTGCCATCAGTGGTCCTAGCGGGAAGTATAGCTCCTACGAGCAGTACTTC.